What follows are 13 T cell receptor beta chains derived from one specimen sequenced in a study of PD-L1 blockade in urothelial cancer. Here immunoSEQ multiplex PCR was the method, and the copy in TCRdb shows in-frame clones only, minus some. The data show 60,000 to 75,000 clones, roughly 84% seen once. Time point meaning: pretreatment peripheral blood. The sample was PBMCs, taken around atezolizumab (anti-PD-L1) treatment. The receptors stem from a woman between 65 and 79 years old with urothelial cancer.

V usage is TRBV5-1 and J usage is TRBJ2-5, with D perhaps matching TRBD2 (6 bases). Germline V lookup: CDR1 SGHRS, CDR2 YFSETQ. V lost 6 bases and J lost 4, with 16 bases in between. The CDR3 runs to 14 residues. The CDR3 sequence: CASTPHGGGETQYF. CDR3 in DNA: TGCGCCAGCACCCCTCACGGGGGAGGAGAGACCCAGTACTTC. Filled out from reference TRBV5-1 and TRBJ2-5, the complete variable domain reads KAGVTQTPRYLIKTRGQQVTLSCSPISGHRSVSWYQQTPGQGLQFLFEYFSETQRNKGNFPGRFSGRQFSNSRSEMNVSTLELGDSALYLCASTPHGGGETQYFGPGTRLLVL.

The chain is built from TRBV10-1 and TRBJ2-3; maybe TRBD1 (7 bases). CDR1 and CDR2 from the germline V gene are WNHNN and SYGVQD (reference sequence). V was clipped by 4 bases and J by 6 bases, with 17 bases between them. The CDR3 is made up of 15 amino acids. The DNA for the CDR3 is TGCGCCAGCAGTGGCGGGACAGTATCGACGGATACGCAGTATTTT. This gives the protein CASSGGTVSTDTQYF.

The gene calls are TRBV4-1 and TRBJ1-6; TRBD1 aligns across 8 bases. After removal of 0 bases from V and 12 bases from J, the junction contained 10 bases not matched to a gene. Germline V gives CDR1 MGHRA, CDR2 YSYEKL. This CDR3 spans 16 amino acids. CDR3 sequence (DNA): TGCGCCAGCAGCCAAGATCCGGGACAGGAGCTACGACCCCTCCACTTT. This translates into CASSQDPGQELRPLHF.

This chain connects TRBV18 to TRBJ2-3; D gene ambiguous. This CDR3 has 12 amino acids. CDR1 and CDR2 from the germline V gene are KGHSH and LQKENI. Trimming took 4 bases from V and 2 from J, leaving 4 bases between them. For the CDR3, the DNA is TGTGCCAGCTCACTCGTCACAGATACGCAGTATTTT. Its protein is CASSLVTDTQYF.

CDR3 coding DNA: TGTGCCAGTAGTGGGCCGGGACAGGGGACATACGAGCAGTACTTC. Translation gives CASSGPGQGTYEQYF. V usage is TRBV19 and J usage is TRBJ2-7; 10 bases line up with TRBD1. Per germline, CDR1 LNHDA and CDR2 SQIVND (reference sequence). The CDR3 totals 15 residues. Germline trimming cut 5 bases from V and 4 bases from J; bases unmatched to any gene: 8.

This clone was picked up a small number of times. The rearrangement joins TRBV11-3 to TRBJ1-5, with D maybe TRBD1 (6 bases). V lost 5 bases and J 6 bases, leaving 17 bases between the germline ends. This CDR3 is built from 15 residues. CDR1 is SGHNT and CDR2 is YENEEA in the germline V gene. This CDR3 reads CASSVRTVVAQPQHF. Here the CDR3 DNA reads TGTGCCAGCAGCGTACGGACAGTTGTTGCTCAGCCCCAGCATTTT.

The V gene is TRBV4-3, the J gene TRBJ2-3; 7 nucleotides match TRBD1. This CDR3 contains 15 residues. The junction had 4 bases not matched to a gene; V was cut back by 0 bases and J by 4 bases. Germline-derived CDR1 and CDR2 are LGHNA and YSLEER. CDR3 loop: CASSQEGQVPDTQYF. In DNA, the CDR3 is TGCGCCAGCAGCCAAGAAGGACAGGTCCCAGATACGCAGTATTTT.

CDR3 amino acids: CATSRRDITDTQYF. In DNA, the CDR3 is TGTGCCACCAGCCGACGGGACATCACAGATACGCAGTATTTT. The rearrangement links TRBV15 to TRBJ2-3; tentatively, D is TRBD1 (6 bases). Trimming removed 5 bases from V and 2 bases from J, with 11 bases in between. This CDR3 contains 14 residues. Germline-derived CDR1 and CDR2 are LNHNV and YYDKDF (reference sequence).

The V and J genes are TRBV27 and TRBJ2-7; 9 bases are shared with TRBD1. CDR3 length: 13 residues. After removal of 6 bases from V and 5 bases from J, the junction contained 5 bases not matched to a gene. CDR1 is MNHEY and CDR2 is SMNVEV in the germline V gene (reference sequence). The CDR3 loop reads CASSRGTGHEQYF. The DNA for the CDR3 is TGTGCCAGCAGCCGAGGGACAGGGCACGAGCAGTACTTC.

The chain combines TRBV7-2 with TRBJ2-7; 9 bases line up with TRBD1. Germline trimming cut 4 bases from V and 6 bases from J; bases unmatched to any gene: 13. Germline CDR1 reads SGHTA; CDR2 reads FQGNSA. This CDR3 is built from 16 residues. CDR3 in amino acids: CASSWGQGFPLREQYF. The CDR3 region has the DNA TGTGCCAGCAGCTGGGGACAGGGATTCCCCCTACGCGAGCAGTACTTC.

This clone was seen a handful of times. The CDR3 region has the DNA TGTGCCTGGAGTGGAGGGAGCTCTGGAAACACCATATATTTT. Translating it yields CAWSGGSSGNTIYF. The rearrangement joins TRBV30 to TRBJ1-3, with D hard to call. This CDR3 contains 14 residues. With 1 base removed from V and 0 bases from J, the gap between germline ends came to 7 bases. Germline CDR1 reads GTSNPN; CDR2 reads SVGIG (reference sequence).

J is TRBJ2-6 and V is TRBV7-9; 9 bases fit TRBD1. CDR1 is SEHNR and CDR2 is FQNEAQ in the germline V gene (reference sequence). J lost 0 bases, V lost 4 bases, and 7 bases had no gene match. There are 18 residues in the CDR3. The CDR3 here is CASSSGTGSYSGANVLTF. The CDR3 DNA reads as TGTGCCAGCAGCTCCGGGACAGGGTCGTACTCTGGGGCCAACGTCCTGACTTTC.

This chain joins TRBV5-4 and TRBJ2-5, with unresolved D. V shed 0 bases and J shed 2 bases, with 8 bases lying between them. Germline assignment: CDR1 SGHNT and CDR2 YYREEE (reference sequence). The CDR3 spans 14 residues. CDR3 loop: CASSLDYSQETQYF. CDR3 in DNA: TGTGCCAGCAGCTTGGACTATTCTCAAGAGACCCAGTACTTC.